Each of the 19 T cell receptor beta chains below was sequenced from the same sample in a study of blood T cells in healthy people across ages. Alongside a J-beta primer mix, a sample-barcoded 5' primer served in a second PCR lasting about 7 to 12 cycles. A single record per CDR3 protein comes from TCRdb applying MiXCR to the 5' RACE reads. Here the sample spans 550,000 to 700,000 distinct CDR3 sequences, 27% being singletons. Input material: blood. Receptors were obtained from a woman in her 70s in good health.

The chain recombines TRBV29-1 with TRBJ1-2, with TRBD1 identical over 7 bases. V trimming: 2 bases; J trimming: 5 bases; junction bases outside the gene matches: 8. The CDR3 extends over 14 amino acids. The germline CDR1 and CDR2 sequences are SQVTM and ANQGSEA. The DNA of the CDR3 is TGCAGCGTTGAAAAGGGGGCAGGACGATATGGCTACACCTTC. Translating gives CSVEKGAGRYGYTF.

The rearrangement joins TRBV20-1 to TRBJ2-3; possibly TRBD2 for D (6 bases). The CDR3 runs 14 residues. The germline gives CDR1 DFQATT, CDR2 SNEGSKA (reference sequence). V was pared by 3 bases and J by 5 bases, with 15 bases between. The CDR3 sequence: CSASGGDGGDTQYF. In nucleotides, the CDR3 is TGCAGTGCTAGTGGAGGGGATGGGGGAGATACGCAGTATTTT.

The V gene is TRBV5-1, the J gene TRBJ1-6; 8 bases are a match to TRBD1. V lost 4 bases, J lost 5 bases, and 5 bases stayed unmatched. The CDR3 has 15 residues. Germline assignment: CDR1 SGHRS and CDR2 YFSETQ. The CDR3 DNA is TGCGCCAGCAGCGGTCCGGGACAGGATAATTCACCCCTCCACTTT. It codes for CASSGPGQDNSPLHF.

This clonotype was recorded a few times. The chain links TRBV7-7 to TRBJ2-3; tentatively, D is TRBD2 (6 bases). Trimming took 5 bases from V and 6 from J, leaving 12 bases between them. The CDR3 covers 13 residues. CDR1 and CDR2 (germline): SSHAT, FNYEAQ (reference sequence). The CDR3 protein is CASSPYRGDTQYF. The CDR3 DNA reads TGTGCCAGCAGCCCCTACCGGGGGGATACGCAGTATTTT.

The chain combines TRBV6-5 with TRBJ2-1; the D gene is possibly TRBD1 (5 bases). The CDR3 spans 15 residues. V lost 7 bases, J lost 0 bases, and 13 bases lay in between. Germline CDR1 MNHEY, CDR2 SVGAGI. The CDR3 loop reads CASTITGSSYNEQFF. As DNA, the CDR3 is TGTGCCAGCACCATAACAGGTAGCTCCTACAATGAGCAGTTCTTC.

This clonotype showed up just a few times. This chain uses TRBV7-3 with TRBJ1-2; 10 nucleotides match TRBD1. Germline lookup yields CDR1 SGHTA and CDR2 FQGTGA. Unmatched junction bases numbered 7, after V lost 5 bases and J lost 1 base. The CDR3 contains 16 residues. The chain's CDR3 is CASSPTGTGVNYGYTF. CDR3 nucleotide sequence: TGTGCCAGCAGCCCCACCGGGACAGGGGTTAACTATGGCTACACCTTC.

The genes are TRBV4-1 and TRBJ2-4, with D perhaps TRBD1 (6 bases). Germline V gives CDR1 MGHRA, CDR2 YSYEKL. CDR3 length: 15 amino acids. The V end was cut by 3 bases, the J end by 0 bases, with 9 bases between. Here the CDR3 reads CASSHSGVAKNIQYF. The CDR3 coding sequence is TGCGCCAGCAGCCATTCAGGGGTAGCCAAAAACATTCAGTACTTC.

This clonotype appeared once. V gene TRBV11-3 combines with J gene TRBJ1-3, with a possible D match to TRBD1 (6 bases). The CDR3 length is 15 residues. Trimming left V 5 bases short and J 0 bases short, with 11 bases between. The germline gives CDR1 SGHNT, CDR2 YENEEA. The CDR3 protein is CASSRPGASGNTIYF. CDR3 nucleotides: TGTGCCAGCAGCCGCCCGGGGGCCTCTGGAAACACCATATATTTT.

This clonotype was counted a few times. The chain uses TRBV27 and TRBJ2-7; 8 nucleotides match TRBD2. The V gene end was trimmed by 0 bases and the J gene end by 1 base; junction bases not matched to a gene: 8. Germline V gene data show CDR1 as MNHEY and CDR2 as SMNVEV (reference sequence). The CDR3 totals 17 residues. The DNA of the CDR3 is TGTGCCAGCAGTTTATCCCCCAGGGGCGGGGGGTCCTACGAGCAGTACTTC. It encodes CASSLSPRGGGSYEQYF.

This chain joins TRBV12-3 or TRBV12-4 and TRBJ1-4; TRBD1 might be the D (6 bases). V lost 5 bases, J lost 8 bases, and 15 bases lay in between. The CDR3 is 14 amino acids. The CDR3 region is CASSRNSRGEKLFF. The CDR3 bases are TGTGCCAGCAGTCGAAATTCTAGGGGGGAAAAACTGTTTTTT.

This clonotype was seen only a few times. Here the CDR3 reads CASSWAGATHNEQFF. The CDR3 coding sequence is TGCGCCAGCAGCTGGGCGGGGGCCACTCACAATGAGCAGTTCTTC. This chain uses TRBV5-1 with TRBJ2-1; the D gene is possibly TRBD2 (7 bases). This CDR3 spans 15 amino acids. Germline loops: CDR1 SGHRS, CDR2 YFSETQ. The V and J ends lost 3 bases and 5 bases respectively, with 15 bases between them.

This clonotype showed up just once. For the CDR3, the DNA is TGCAGTGCTAGAATGGCGATTGCGGCCAAAAACATTCAGTACTTC. Translated: CSARMAIAAKNIQYF. The chain carries TRBV20-1 and TRBJ2-4, with D unclear. The CDR3 totals 15 residues. V lost 2 bases and J lost 1, with 12 bases in between. Germline V CDR1 and CDR2: DFQATT, SNEGSKA (reference sequence).

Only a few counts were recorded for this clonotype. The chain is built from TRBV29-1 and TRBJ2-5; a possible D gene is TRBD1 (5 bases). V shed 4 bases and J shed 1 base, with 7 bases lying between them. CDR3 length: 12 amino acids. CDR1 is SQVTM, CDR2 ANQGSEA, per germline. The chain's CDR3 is CSVGTFQETQYF. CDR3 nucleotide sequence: TGCAGCGTTGGGACATTCCAAGAGACCCAGTACTTC.

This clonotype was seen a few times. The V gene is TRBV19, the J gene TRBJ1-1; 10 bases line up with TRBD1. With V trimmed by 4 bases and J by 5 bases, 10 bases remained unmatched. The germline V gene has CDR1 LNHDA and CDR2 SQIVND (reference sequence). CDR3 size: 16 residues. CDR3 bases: TGTGCCAGTAGTAGTAACCTGGGACAGGGGTCGACTGAAGCTTTCTTT. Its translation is CASSSNLGQGSTEAFF.

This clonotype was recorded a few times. The CDR3, as DNA: TGTGCCAGCAGTCAAGTGGCTAGCGGGATGAGGGAGACCCAGTACTTC. Its protein is CASSQVASGMRETQYF. V is TRBV28 and J is TRBJ2-5; 9 bases are a match to TRBD2. The junction had 12 bases not matched to a gene; V was cut back by 5 bases and J by 5 bases. CDR1 and CDR2 (germline): MDHEN, SYDVKM. The CDR3 is 16 amino acids.

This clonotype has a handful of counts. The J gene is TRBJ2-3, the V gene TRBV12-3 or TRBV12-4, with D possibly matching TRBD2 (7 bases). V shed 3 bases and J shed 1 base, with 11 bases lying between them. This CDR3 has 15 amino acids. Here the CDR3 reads CASSFREGGTDTQYF. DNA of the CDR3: TGTGCCAGCAGTTTCAGGGAGGGGGGCACAGATACGCAGTATTTT.

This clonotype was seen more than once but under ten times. CDR3 region: CASSLGQGIVTGELFF. The CDR3 region has the DNA TGCGCCAGCAGCCTCGGACAGGGTATTGTCACCGGGGAGCTGTTTTTT. The chain uses TRBV5-1 and TRBJ2-2; 8 bases are shared with TRBD1. CDR1 and CDR2 (germline): SGHRS, YFSETQ. The CDR3 runs 16 residues. With V trimmed by 4 bases and J by 4 bases, 9 bases remained unmatched. Based on the CDR3 plus reference TRBV5-1 and TRBJ2-2, the full variable domain is KAGVTQTPRYLIKTRGQQVTLSCSPISGHRSVSWYQQTPGQGLQFLFEYFSETQRNKGNFPGRFSGRQFSNSRSEMNVSTLELGDSALYLCASSLGQGIVTGELFFGEGSRLTVL.

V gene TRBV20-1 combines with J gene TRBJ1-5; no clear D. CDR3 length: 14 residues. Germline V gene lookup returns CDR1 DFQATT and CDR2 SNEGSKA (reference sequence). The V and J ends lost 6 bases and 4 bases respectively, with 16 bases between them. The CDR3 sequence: CSAASGRLNQPQHF. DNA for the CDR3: TGCAGTGCCGCCTCCGGACGGTTGAATCAGCCCCAGCATTTT.

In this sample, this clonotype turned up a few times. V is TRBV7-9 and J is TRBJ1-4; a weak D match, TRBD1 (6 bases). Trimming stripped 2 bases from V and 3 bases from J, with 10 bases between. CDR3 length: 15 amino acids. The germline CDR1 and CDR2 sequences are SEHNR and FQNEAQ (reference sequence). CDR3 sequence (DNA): TGTGCCAGCAGCTTAACTGAGGGGGCTAATGAAAAACTGTTTTTT. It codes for CASSLTEGANEKLFF.